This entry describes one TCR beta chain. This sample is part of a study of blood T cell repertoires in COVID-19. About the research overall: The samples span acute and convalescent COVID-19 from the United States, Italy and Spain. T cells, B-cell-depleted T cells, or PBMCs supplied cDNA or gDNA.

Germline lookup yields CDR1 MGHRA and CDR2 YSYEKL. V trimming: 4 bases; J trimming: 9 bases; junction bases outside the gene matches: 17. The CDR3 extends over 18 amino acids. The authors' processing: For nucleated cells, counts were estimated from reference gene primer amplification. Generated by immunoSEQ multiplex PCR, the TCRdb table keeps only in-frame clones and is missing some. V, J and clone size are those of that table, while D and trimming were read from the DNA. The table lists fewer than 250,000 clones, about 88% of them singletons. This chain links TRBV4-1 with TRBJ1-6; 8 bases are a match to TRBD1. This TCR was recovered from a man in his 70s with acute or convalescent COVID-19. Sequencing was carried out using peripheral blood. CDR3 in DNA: TGCGCCAGCAGCCGTATAAGTTCGAGACAGGGGTTTAGTTCACCCCTCCACTTT. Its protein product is CASSRISSRQGFSSPLHF.